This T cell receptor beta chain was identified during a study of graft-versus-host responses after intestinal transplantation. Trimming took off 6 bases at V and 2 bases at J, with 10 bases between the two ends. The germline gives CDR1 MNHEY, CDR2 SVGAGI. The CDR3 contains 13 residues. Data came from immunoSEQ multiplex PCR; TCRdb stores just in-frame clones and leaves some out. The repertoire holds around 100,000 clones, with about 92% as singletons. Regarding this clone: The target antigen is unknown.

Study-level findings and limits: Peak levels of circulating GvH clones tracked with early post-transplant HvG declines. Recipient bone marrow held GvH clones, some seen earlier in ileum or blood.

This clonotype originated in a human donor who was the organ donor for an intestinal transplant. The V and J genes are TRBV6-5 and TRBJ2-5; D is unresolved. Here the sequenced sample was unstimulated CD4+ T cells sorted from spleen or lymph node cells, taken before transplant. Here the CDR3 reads CASRNVWQETQYF. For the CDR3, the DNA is TGTGCCAGCAGGAACGTGTGGCAAGAGACCCAGTACTTC.